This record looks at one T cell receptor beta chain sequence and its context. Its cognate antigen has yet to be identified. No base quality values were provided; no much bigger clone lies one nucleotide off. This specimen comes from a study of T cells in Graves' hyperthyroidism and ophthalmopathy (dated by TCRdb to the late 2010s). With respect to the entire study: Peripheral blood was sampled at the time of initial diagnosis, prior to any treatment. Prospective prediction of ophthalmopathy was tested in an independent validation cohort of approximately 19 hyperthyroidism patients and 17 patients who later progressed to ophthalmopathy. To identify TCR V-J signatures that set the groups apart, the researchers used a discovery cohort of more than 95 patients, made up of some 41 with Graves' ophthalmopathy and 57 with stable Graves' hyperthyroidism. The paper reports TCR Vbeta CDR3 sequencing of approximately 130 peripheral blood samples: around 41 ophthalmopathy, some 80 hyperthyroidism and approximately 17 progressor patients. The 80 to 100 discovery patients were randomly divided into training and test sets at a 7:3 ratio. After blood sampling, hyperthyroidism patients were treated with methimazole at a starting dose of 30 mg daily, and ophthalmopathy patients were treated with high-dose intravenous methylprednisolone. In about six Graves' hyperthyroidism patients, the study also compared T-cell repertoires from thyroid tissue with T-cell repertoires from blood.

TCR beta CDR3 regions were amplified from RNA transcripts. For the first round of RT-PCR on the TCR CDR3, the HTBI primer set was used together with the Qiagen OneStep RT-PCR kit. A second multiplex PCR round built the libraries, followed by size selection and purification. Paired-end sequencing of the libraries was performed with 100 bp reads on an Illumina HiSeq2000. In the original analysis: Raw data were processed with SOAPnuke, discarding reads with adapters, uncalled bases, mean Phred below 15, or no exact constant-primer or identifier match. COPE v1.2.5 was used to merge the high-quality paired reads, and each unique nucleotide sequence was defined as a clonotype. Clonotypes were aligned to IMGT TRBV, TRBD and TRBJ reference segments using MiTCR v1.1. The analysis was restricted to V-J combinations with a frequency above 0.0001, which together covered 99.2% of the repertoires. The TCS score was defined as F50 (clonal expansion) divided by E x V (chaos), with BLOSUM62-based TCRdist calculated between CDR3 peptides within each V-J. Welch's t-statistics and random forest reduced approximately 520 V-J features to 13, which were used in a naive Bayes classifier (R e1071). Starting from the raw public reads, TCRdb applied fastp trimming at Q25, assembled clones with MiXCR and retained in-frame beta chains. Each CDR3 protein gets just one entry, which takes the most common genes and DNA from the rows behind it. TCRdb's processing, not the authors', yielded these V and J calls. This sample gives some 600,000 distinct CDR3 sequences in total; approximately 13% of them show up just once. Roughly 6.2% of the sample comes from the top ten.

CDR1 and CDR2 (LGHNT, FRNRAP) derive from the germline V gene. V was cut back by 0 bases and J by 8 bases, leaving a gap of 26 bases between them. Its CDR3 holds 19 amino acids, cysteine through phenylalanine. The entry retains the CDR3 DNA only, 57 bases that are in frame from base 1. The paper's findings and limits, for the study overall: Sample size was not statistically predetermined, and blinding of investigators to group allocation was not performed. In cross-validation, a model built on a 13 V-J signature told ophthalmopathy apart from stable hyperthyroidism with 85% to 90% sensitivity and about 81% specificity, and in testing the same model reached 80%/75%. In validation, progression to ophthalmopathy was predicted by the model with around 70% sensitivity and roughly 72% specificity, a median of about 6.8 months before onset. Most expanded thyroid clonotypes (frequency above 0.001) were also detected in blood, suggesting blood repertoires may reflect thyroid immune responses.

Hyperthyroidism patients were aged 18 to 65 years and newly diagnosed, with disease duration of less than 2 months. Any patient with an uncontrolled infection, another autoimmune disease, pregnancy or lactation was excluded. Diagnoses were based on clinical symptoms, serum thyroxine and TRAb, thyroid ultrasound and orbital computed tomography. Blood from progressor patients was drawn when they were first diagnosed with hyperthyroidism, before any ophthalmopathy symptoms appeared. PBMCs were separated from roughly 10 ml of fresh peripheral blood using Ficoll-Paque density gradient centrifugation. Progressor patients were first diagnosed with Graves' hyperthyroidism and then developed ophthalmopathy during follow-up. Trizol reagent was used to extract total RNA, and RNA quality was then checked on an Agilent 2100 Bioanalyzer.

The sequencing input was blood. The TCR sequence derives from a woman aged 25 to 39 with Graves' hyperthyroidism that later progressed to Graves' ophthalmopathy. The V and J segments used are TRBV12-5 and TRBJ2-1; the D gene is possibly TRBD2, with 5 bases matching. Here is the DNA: TGTGCTAGTGGTTTGGTAGTGACTTTGAGGGAAGCTAAAGGAGATGAGCAGTTCTTC. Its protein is CASGLVVTLREAKGDEQFF.